These 17 T cell receptor beta chains originate from one sample sequenced in a study of blood T cells in healthy people across ages. Primed by a sample-barcoded 5' primer and a J-beta primer mix, a second PCR proceeded for 7 to 11 cycles. TCRdb re-analysed the 5' RACE reads in MiXCR, keeping a single row per CDR3 protein. Counted here are around 1,000,000 distinct CDR3 sequences, 20% to 25% occurring once; the ten biggest clones make up approximately 0.71%. This sample was also put to use in a study of T cells of mothers and their children.

The sample taken for sequencing was blood. Every receptor here comes from a girl aged 2-9 years in good health.

Only a few counts were recorded for this clonotype. The chain is built from TRBV6-5 and TRBJ2-3; tentative D call: TRBD2 (5 bases). The CDR3 has 13 amino acids. Germline V CDR1 and CDR2: MNHEY, SVGAGI. The germline V and J ends were trimmed by 6 bases and 4 bases, with 11 bases remaining between them. CDR3 sequence reads: CASSGVSPDTQYF. Here the CDR3 DNA reads TGTGCCAGCAGCGGGGTTTCCCCAGATACGCAGTATTTT.

Details on this clonotype: One junction end disagrees with the germline gene, perhaps due to a read error. The genes are TRBV7-6 and TRBJ2-1; TRBD1 is a possible D gene (5 bases). CDR1 is SGHVS, CDR2 FNYEAQ, per germline. This CDR3 region has 13 residues. Written as DNA, the CDR3 is TGTGCCAGCAGCTCCCCCCTAAGTGACAGACTTTCATTC. Translated, it gives CASSSPLSDRLSF.

A few counts support this clonotype. The V and J genes are TRBV12-5 and TRBJ2-3; D is undetermined. The CDR3 runs 11 residues. Germline V gene lookup returns CDR1 LGHNT and CDR2 FRNRAP. Between the trimmed V and J ends, which lost 0 bases and 5 bases, there was a span of 0 bases. The DNA for the CDR3 is TGTGCTAGTGGTTTGGTAGATACGCAGTATTTT. Translation: CASGLVDTQYF.

The sample holds a few counts of this clonotype. The junction does not match germline at one end; this may be a read error. This chain joins TRBV12-5 and TRBJ2-2; perhaps TRBD2 as D (5 bases). The CDR3 totals 14 residues. Germline V gives CDR1 LGHNT, CDR2 FRNRAP. CDR3 coding DNA: TGTGCTAGTGGTCCCCCGCCTGAGACCGGGGAGCTGCTTTTT. This translates into CASGPPPETGELLF.

The chain carries TRBV24-1 and TRBJ2-3, with 8 bases identical to TRBD2. Trimming cost V 5 bases and J 10 bases; bases outside gene matches: 22. The length of the CDR3 is 18 residues. Germline values: CDR1 KGHDR, CDR2 SFDVKD. Here the CDR3 reads CATSGVSAGGPFQSPQYF. The CDR3 nucleotides read TGTGCCACCAGTGGTGTATCGGCGGGAGGTCCTTTTCAGTCTCCGCAGTATTTT.

The V and J genes are TRBV9 and TRBJ2-5, with D possibly matching TRBD2 (5 bases). TRBJ2-1 explains the end of the DNA better; the J call may be wrong. Germline lookup yields CDR1 SGDLS and CDR2 YYNGEE. The CDR3 contains 14 residues. This chain's CDR3 is CASSVISADNEQFF. As DNA, the CDR3 is TGTGCCAGCAGCGTCATTAGCGCCGACAATGAGCAGTTCTTC.

This clonotype came up a few times. The chain uses TRBV25-1 and TRBJ1-2; D not resolved. The germline V gene encodes CDR1 MGHDK and CDR2 SYGVNS. Trimming pared 3 bases from V and 4 bases from J, leaving 9 bases between. The CDR3 spans 13 residues. Here the CDR3 reads CASSDRARYGYTF. The CDR3 nucleotides are TGTGCCAGCAGTGATCGAGCGCGCTATGGCTACACCTTC.

The chain is built from TRBV14 and TRBJ2-4; 7 nucleotides align to TRBD1. The CDR3 runs 12 residues. V gave up 8 bases and J gave up 5 bases; unmatched junction bases: 3. The germline CDR1 and CDR2 sequences are SGHDN and FVKESK. DNA of the CDR3: TGTGCCAGCGGGGACAGAGAAAACATTCAGTACTTC. Its protein is CASGDRENIQYF.

This clonotype appeared a few times. This chain connects TRBV5-1 to TRBJ1-2; D may be TRBD1 (5 bases). CDR1 is SGHRS, CDR2 YFSETQ, per germline. V was cut by 3 bases and J by 5 bases, with 20 bases left in between. The CDR3 is 16 residues long. The CDR3 loop reads CASSSGLLGDTYGYTF. CDR3 nucleotide sequence: TGCGCCAGCAGCTCTGGACTCTTGGGGGATACTTATGGCTACACCTTC.

This clonotype was seen a few times. CDR3 in DNA: TGCAGTGCTAGAGATCTCGAGACAGGGTTAACCGGGGAGCTGTTTTTT. Translated, it gives CSARDLETGLTGELFF. J is TRBJ2-2 and V is TRBV20-1; TRBD1 matches at 7 bases. The germline CDR1 and CDR2 sequences are DFQATT and SNEGSKA (reference sequence). V was clipped by 0 bases and J by 5 bases; unmatched bases: 9. The CDR3 extends over 16 amino acids.

V usage is TRBV28 and J usage is TRBJ2-1, with 8 bases identical to TRBD2. The V gene end was trimmed by 5 bases and the J gene end by 5 bases; junction bases not matched to a gene: 5. Germline loops: CDR1 MDHEN, CDR2 SYDVKM. This CDR3 contains 14 residues. CDR3: CASSPTSGDNEQFF. The DNA of the CDR3 is TGTGCCAGCAGTCCAACTAGCGGTGACAATGAGCAGTTCTTC.

This clonotype was recorded a few times. The rearrangement links TRBV20-1 to TRBJ2-1; 7 bases agree with TRBD2. The CDR3 contains 14 residues. Germline V gives CDR1 DFQATT, CDR2 SNEGSKA (reference sequence). V shed 7 bases, J shed 6 bases, and the junction held 12 bases outside the gene matches. The CDR3 here is CSVLLAETTNEQFF. The CDR3 nucleotides read TGCAGTGTCCTTCTAGCGGAGACAACCAATGAGCAGTTCTTC.

This chain connects TRBV29-1 to TRBJ2-1; TRBD1 matches 8 bases. J was trimmed by 10 bases and V by 6 bases; bases with no gene match: 8. Germline V lookup: CDR1 SQVTM, CDR2 ANQGSEA. The CDR3 length is 12 residues. CDR3 in DNA: TGCAGCGTCGCAATGGGACAGGTGGAGCAGTTCTTC. The encoded protein is CSVAMGQVEQFF.

This clonotype was seen a few times. The chain links TRBV9 to TRBJ2-5; TRBD1 might be the D (5 bases). The J call may be in error: the DNA end matches TRBJ2-1 better. The CDR3 is made up of 11 amino acids. Looked up from germline, CDR1 is SGDLS and CDR2 is YYNGEE. The CDR3 DNA reads as TGTGCCAGCAGTGTGGGGCCGATGCAGTTCTTC. This gives the protein CASSVGPMQFF.

The chain employs TRBV7-2 and TRBJ2-1; 7 nucleotides align to TRBD1. Per the germline V gene, CDR1 is SGHTA and CDR2 is FQGNSA. The CDR3 has 15 residues. V gave up 1 base and J gave up 2 bases; unmatched junction bases: 2. The CDR3 protein is CASSLEGAAYNEQFF. The CDR3 DNA is TGTGCCAGCAGCTTAGAGGGGGCGGCCTACAATGAGCAGTTCTTC.

This clonotype was detected only a few times. The J gene is TRBJ1-1, the V gene TRBV19, with a possible D match to TRBD1 (5 bases). CDR3 length equals 15 residues. Trimming cost V 5 bases and J 3 bases, with 16 bases left between them. Germline-derived CDR1 and CDR2 are LNHDA and SQIVND (reference sequence). The CDR3 spells CASSLNEGSDTEAFF. The CDR3 DNA is TGTGCCAGTAGTCTAAATGAGGGGTCGGACACTGAAGCTTTCTTT.

The genes are TRBV18 and TRBJ1-4, with D unresolved. The CDR3 is made up of 14 amino acids. V gave up 3 bases and J gave up 2 bases, with 7 bases separating them. Germline lookup yields CDR1 KGHSH and CDR2 LQKENI. The DNA for the CDR3 is TGTGCCAGCTCACCTGACGGGACTAATGAAAAACTGTTTTTT. Translation: CASSPDGTNEKLFF.